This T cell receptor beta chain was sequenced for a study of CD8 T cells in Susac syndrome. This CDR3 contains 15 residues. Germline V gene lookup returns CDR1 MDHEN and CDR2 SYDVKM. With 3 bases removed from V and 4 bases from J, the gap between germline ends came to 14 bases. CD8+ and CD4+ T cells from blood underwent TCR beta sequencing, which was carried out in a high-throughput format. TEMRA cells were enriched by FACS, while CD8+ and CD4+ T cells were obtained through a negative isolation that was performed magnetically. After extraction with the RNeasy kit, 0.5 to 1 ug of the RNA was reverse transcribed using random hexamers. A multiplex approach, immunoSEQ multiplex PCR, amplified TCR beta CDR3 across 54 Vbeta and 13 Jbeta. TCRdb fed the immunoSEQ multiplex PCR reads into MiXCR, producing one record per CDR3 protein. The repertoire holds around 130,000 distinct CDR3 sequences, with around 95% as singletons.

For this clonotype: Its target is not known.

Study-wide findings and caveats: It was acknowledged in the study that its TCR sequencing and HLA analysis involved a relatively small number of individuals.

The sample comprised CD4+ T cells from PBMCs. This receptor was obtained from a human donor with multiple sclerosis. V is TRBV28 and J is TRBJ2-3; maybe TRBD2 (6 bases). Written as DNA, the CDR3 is TGTGCCAGCAGTTTTGGCGGGGTGGGCGCAGATACGCAGTATTTT. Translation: CASSFGGVGADTQYF.